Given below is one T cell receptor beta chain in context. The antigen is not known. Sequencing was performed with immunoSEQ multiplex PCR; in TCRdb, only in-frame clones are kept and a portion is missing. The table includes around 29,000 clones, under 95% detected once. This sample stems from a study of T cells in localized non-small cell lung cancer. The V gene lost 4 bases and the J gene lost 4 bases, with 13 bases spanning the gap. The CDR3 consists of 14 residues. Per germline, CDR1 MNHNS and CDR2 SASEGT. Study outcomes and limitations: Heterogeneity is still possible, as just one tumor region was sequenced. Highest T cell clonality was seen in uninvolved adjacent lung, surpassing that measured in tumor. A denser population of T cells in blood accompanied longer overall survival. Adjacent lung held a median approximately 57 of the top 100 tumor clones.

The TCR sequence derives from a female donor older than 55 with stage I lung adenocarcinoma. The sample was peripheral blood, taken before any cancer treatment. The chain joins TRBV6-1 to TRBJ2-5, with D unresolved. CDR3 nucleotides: TGTGCCAGCAGTGCTGCTCCCGCCCGAGAGACCCAGTACTTC. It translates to CASSAAPARETQYF.